The clone carrying this T cell receptor beta chain was seen a handful of times. The target antigen is unknown. The sample belongs to a study of T cells after yellow fever vaccination. Germline assignment: CDR1 DFQATT and CDR2 SNEGSKA (reference sequence). The CDR3 runs to 16 residues. V dropped 1 base and J dropped 4 bases, with 20 bases sitting between them. Study findings and constraints: The CD4 compartment and the CD8 compartment contained a small share of clonotypes in common. Contamination by abundant bulk-population clonotypes could be present in FACS-sorted repertoires.

5'RACE template switching generated TCR cDNA, adding a universal primer site and UMIs. TCRdb re-derived calls from the 5' RACE reads in MiXCR, one entry per CDR3 protein. The table includes just over 300,000 distinct CDR3 sequences, 3.6% detected once. The sequence was collected from a man younger than 30 who received the YFV17D yellow fever vaccine. The chain recombines TRBV20-1 with TRBJ2-7, with D possibly called TRBD1 or TRBD2 (6 bases each). Here the sequenced sample was PBMCs, taken on the day of the yellow fever booster vaccination. CDR3 residues: CSARVLGGPLLYEQYF. CDR3 sequence (DNA): TGCAGTGCTAGAGTTTTGGGGGGCCCACTTTTGTACGAGCAGTACTTC.